Below, 17 T cell receptor beta chains from the same sample are listed, as sequenced in a study of response to subunit inactivated influenza vaccine. Via MiXCR, TCRdb re-called the RT-PCR reads, giving one row per CDR3 protein. The data contain some 570,000 distinct CDR3 sequences, roughly 12% of them singletons. These data also featured in a second study, about T cells expressing NK-cell markers. From that study: Scientists made TCR beta cDNA using 5'RACE template switching with UMIs.

Material: PBMCs from blood, obtained on the day of vaccination. The source of these receptors is a man over 45 who received an inactivated influenza vaccine.

This chain links TRBV7-2 with TRBJ2-1; D might be TRBD1 (6 bases). Between the trimmed V and J ends, which lost 5 bases and 6 bases, there was a span of 11 bases. Germline V CDR1 and CDR2: SGHTA, FQGNSA. The CDR3 spans 13 residues. The CDR3 DNA is TGTGCCAGCAGCAACAGGGCGGGCAATGAGCAGTTCTTC. Its protein product is CASSNRAGNEQFF.

The chain links TRBV3-1 to TRBJ1-1; 8 nucleotides agree with TRBD1. After removal of 6 bases from V and 7 bases from J, the junction contained 7 bases not matched to a gene. CDR1 is LGHDT, CDR2 YNNKEL, per germline (reference sequence). The CDR3 consists of 13 residues. The chain's CDR3 is CASSTTGGSEAFF. In DNA, the CDR3 is TGTGCCAGCAGTACAACAGGGGGTAGTGAAGCTTTCTTT.

V usage is TRBV20-1 and J usage is TRBJ2-2; the match to TRBD2 covers 12 bases. The germline V gene encodes CDR1 DFQATT and CDR2 SNEGSKA (reference sequence). V was clipped by 5 bases and J by 5 bases; unmatched bases: 3. The CDR3 loop spans 14 amino acids. CDR3 nucleotide sequence: TGCAGTGCTCCAACTAGCGGGAGGACCGGGGAGCTGTTTTTT. Encoded protein: CSAPTSGRTGELFF.

The V gene is TRBV7-2, the J gene TRBJ2-7, with 9 positions matching TRBD1. V lost 5 bases to trimming and J lost 8 bases; unmatched junction nucleotides: 7. The germline CDR1 and CDR2 sequences are SGHTA and FQGNSA. The CDR3 totals 13 residues. DNA for the CDR3: TGTGCCAGCAGCCCGAGGGACAGGGATAAGCAGTACTTC. Translating gives CASSPRDRDKQYF. Drawing the rest from reference TRBV7-2 and TRBJ2-7, the complete variable domain is GAGVSQSPSNKVTEKGKDVELRCDPISGHTALYWYRQSLGQGLEFLIYFQGNSAPDKSGLPSDRFSAERTGGSVSTLTIQRTQQEDSAVYLCASSPRDRDKQYFGPGTRLTVT.

The rearrangement uses TRBV4-2 and TRBJ2-1, with 15 nucleotides matching TRBD2. This CDR3 spans 17 amino acids. CDR1 is LGHNA and CDR2 is YNFKEQ in the germline V gene. V trimming: 1 base; J trimming: 5 bases; junction bases outside the gene matches: 3. CDR3 DNA: TGTGCCAGCAGCCAAGTTGGACTAGCGGGAGGGCACAATGAGCAGTTCTTC. Translated: CASSQVGLAGGHNEQFF.

This chain joins TRBV7-2 and TRBJ2-7, with D perhaps TRBD1 or TRBD2 (6 bases each). The ends were cut back, 5 bases at V and 2 bases at J, with 16 bases in the middle. CDR1 SGHTA and CDR2 FQGNSA come from the germline V gene. CDR3 length equals 15 residues. The CDR3 DNA sequence: TGTGCCAGCAGCCGCGGAGGGGGTGTAGCCTACGAGCAGTACTTC. Residues: CASSRGGGVAYEQYF.

This clonotype has at least ten counts. The chain employs TRBV7-6 and TRBJ2-5; D may be TRBD1 (5 bases). CDR1 and CDR2 (germline): SGHVS, FNYEAQ. V shed 1 base and J shed 3 bases, with 6 bases lying between them. The CDR3 runs to 13 residues. The CDR3 DNA follows: TGTGCCAGCAGCTTAGTACAGGAAGAGACCCAGTACTTC. Its protein product is CASSLVQEETQYF.

This chain links TRBV4-1 with TRBJ1-4; no definite D call. The CDR3 has 14 amino acids. From germline, CDR1 is MGHRA and CDR2 YSYEKL. Trimming removed 0 bases at V and 8 bases at J, with 10 bases between. The CDR3: CASSQETGWEKLFF. For the CDR3, the DNA is TGCGCCAGCAGCCAAGAGACGGGGTGGGAAAAACTGTTTTTT.

This clonotype occurred a few times. J is TRBJ2-2 and V is TRBV11-1, with D perhaps TRBD1 or TRBD2 (5 bases each). This CDR3 is 16 amino acids long. The germline V gene encodes CDR1 SGHAT and CDR2 FQDESV (reference sequence). Trimming pared 2 bases from V and 0 bases from J, leaving 10 bases between. CDR3 DNA: TGTGCCAGCAGCTTAACCGGGACCCCGAACACCGGGGAGCTGTTTTTT. This codes for CASSLTGTPNTGELFF.

The rearrangement uses TRBV4-3 and TRBJ1-1; D gene uncertain. Per germline, CDR1 LGHNA and CDR2 YSLEER. V was clipped by 1 base and J by 2 bases, with 11 bases between them. This CDR3 is 15 amino acids long. Written as DNA, the CDR3 is TGCGCCAGCAGCCAAGTGCGGCAGATTAACACTGAAGCTTTCTTT. Translation: CASSQVRQINTEAFF.

The rearrangement links TRBV11-2 to TRBJ2-2; D is unresolved. V was pared by 2 bases and J by 5 bases, with 15 bases between. The germline gives CDR1 SGHAT, CDR2 FQNNGV. The CDR3 is 16 amino acids. The CDR3 spells CASSLLGPTGTGELFF. CDR3 in DNA: TGTGCCAGCAGCTTACTAGGCCCAACGGGTACCGGGGAGCTGTTTTTT.

In its sample, this clonotype was seen many times. The chain combines TRBV5-1 with TRBJ2-2, with D uncertain. Trimming left V 5 bases short and J 0 bases short, with 11 bases between. The length of the CDR3 is 15 residues. The germline gives CDR1 SGHRS, CDR2 YFSETQ. The CDR3 DNA sequence: TGCGCCAGCAGTCTAGGCAGAGCGAACACCGGGGAGCTGTTTTTT. Translating it yields CASSLGRANTGELFF.

The J gene is TRBJ2-1, the V gene TRBV6-1; D is uncertain. Trimming took off 6 bases at V and 11 bases at J, with 20 bases between the two ends. The germline V gene encodes CDR1 MNHNS and CDR2 SASEGT. The CDR3 spans 14 residues. The CDR3 bases are TGTGCCAGCAGGACCCCGAGCCATATATTTCAGCAGTTCTTC. Protein: CASRTPSHIFQQFF.

This clonotype was seen a few times. The genes are TRBV11-1 and TRBJ2-6, with TRBD1 identical over 9 bases. The CDR3 runs 19 residues. Germline V gene sequence: CDR1 SGHAT, CDR2 FQDESV (reference sequence). With 3 bases clipped from V and 0 bases from J, the junction kept 9 bases outside the gene matches. CDR3 amino acids: CASSFNWDRVLSGANVLTF. Here the CDR3 DNA reads TGTGCCAGCAGCTTTAATTGGGACAGGGTCCTCTCTGGGGCCAACGTCCTGACTTTC.

The chain employs TRBV5-1 and TRBJ2-5, with 11 bases identical to TRBD1. The CDR3 has 15 residues. Unmatched junction bases numbered 3, after V lost 0 bases and J lost 5 bases. The germline CDR1 and CDR2 sequences are SGHRS and YFSETQ. This CDR3 is CASSLEDRGHETQYF. The CDR3, as DNA: TGCGCCAGCAGCTTGGAGGACAGGGGGCATGAGACCCAGTACTTC.

This clonotype has only a few counts. The V and J genes are TRBV7-2 and TRBJ2-2; 7 nucleotides match TRBD1. The CDR3 consists of 15 residues. Germline V gives CDR1 SGHTA, CDR2 FQGNSA. V shed 1 base, J shed 5 bases, and the junction held 4 bases outside the gene matches. The DNA for the CDR3 is TGTGCCAGCAGCTTAGGAGGGGGCCGAACCGGGGAGCTGTTTTTT. Translated: CASSLGGGRTGELFF.

This clonotype was found a few times. The genes are TRBV20-1 and TRBJ2-5; 10 bases map to TRBD2. The CDR3 is 17 amino acids. The trim removed 5 bases at V and 4 bases at J, leaving 16 bases unmatched. Germline lookup yields CDR1 DFQATT and CDR2 SNEGSKA (reference sequence). CDR3 in DNA: TGCAGTGCTGGAGGAGCGGGAGGGCGCGGGACACTAGAGACCCAGTACTTC. Its translation: CSAGGAGGRGTLETQYF.